This entry concerns a single TCR beta chain. The sample is drawn from a study of technical replicates of blood from a handful of donors. V lost 2 bases and J lost 2, with 6 bases in between. This CDR3 spans 13 amino acids. Germline assignment: CDR1 LGHNA and CDR2 YSLEER. Method: immunoSEQ multiplex PCR; TCRdb's copy keeps in-frame clones and lacks some. This sample has about 76,000 clones, with around 86% found just once. The specimen was PBMCs. The chain carries TRBV4-3 and TRBJ1-1, with D unclear. This sequence originates from a human donor in good health. Some clones in this sample may be carry-over from other donors' samples. CDR3 nucleotide sequence: TGCGCCAGCAGCCAACGGTTTAACACTGAAGCTTTCTTT. Translated: CASSQRFNTEAFF.